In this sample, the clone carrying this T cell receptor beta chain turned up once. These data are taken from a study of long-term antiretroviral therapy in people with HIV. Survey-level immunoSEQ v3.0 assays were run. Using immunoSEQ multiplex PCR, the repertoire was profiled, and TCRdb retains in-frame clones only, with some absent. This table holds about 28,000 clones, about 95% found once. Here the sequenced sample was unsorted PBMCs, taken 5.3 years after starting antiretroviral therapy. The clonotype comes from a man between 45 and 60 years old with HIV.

DNA of the CDR3: TGTGCCAGCAGCATTAACAGGGGATCGGGGGAAAAACTGTTTTTT. This gives the protein CASSINRGSGEKLFF. The genes are TRBV5-6 and TRBJ1-4; 7 bases line up with TRBD1. Germline V gene lookup returns CDR1 SGHDT and CDR2 YYEEEE. The length of the CDR3 is 15 residues. Germline trimming cut 4 bases from V and 8 bases from J; bases unmatched to any gene: 11.